The next 19 T cell receptor beta chains were all read from a single sample in a study of T-cell reconstitution after alpha-beta-depleted transplantation in children. During its preparation, the TCRbeta library received unique molecular identifiers. TCRdb reanalysed the PCR reads using MiXCR and keeps one entry per CDR3 protein. The data show 440,000 or so distinct CDR3 sequences, 43% seen once. The sequenced sample was PBMCs, obtained before TCRalphabeta/CD19-depleted stem cell transplant. The receptor set was obtained from a girl aged 2-9 years with aplastic anemia, due to receive a stem cell transplant.

The V gene is TRBV5-5, the J gene TRBJ2-4; 10 bases agree with TRBD1. The germline V gene encodes CDR1 SGHKS and CDR2 YYEKEE (reference sequence). The CDR3 contains 17 residues. The V gene end was trimmed by 4 bases and the J gene end by 1 base; junction bases not matched to a gene: 8. The CDR3 nucleotides are TGTGCCAGCAGCGCCCCGGGACAGGGGATGGCCAAAAACATTCAGTACTTC. This codes for CASSAPGQGMAKNIQYF.

The chain links TRBV9 to TRBJ2-1; 10 nucleotides line up with TRBD2. The germline CDR1 and CDR2 sequences are SGDLS and YYNGEE. The trim removed 8 bases at V and 5 bases at J, leaving 7 bases unmatched. The CDR3 length is 14 residues. CDR3 sequence: CARKGLAYDNEQFF. The CDR3 coding sequence is TGTGCCAGAAAGGGACTAGCGTATGACAATGAGCAGTTCTTC. Filled out from reference TRBV9 and TRBJ2-1, the complete variable domain reads DSGVTQTPKHLITATGQRVTLRCSPRSGDLSVYWYQQSLDQGLQFLIQYYNGEERAKGNILERFSAQQFPDLHSELNLSSLELGDSALYFCARKGLAYDNEQFFGPGTRLTVL.

Within the sample, this clonotype is medium-sized. The gene calls are TRBV7-6 and TRBJ2-1; 8 bases map to TRBD2. After removal of 5 bases from V and 8 bases from J, the junction contained 17 bases not matched to a gene. This CDR3 region has 17 residues. The germline gives CDR1 SGHVS, CDR2 FNYEAQ. The CDR3 protein is CASSPRGWREALDEQFF. The DNA for the CDR3 is TGTGCCAGCAGCCCCCGCGGGTGGCGGGAGGCCCTGGATGAGCAGTTCTTC.

This clonotype was observed a handful of times. This rearrangement joins TRBV15 to TRBJ2-1; D possibly uses TRBD1 or TRBD2 (5 bases each). This CDR3 is 14 amino acids long. V was shortened by 8 bases and J by 2 bases, with 13 bases between the two germline ends. Germline CDR1 and CDR2: LNHNV and YYDKDF (reference sequence). CDR3 loop: CATQGENAYNEQFF. The CDR3 DNA reads as TGTGCCACCCAGGGAGAGAATGCCTACAATGAGCAGTTCTTC.

The chain combines TRBV28 with TRBJ2-3; the D is unclear. V gave up 5 bases and J gave up 0 bases, with 9 bases separating them. This CDR3 spans 14 amino acids. Germline V gene sequence: CDR1 MDHEN, CDR2 SYDVKM. The CDR3 sequence: CASSVIGSTDTQYF. DNA of the CDR3: TGTGCCAGCAGTGTTATCGGGAGCACAGATACGCAGTATTTT.

The rearrangement uses TRBV12-3 or TRBV12-4 and TRBJ2-7; D possibly matches TRBD1 or TRBD2 (6 bases each). V was shortened by 5 bases and J by 6 bases, with 11 bases between the two germline ends. This CDR3 has 12 amino acids. The CDR3 coding sequence is TGTGCCAGCAGTCGCAGGGGAGGCGAGCAGTACTTC. Translation gives CASSRRGGEQYF.

The chain is built from TRBV20-1 and TRBJ2-5; D possibly matches TRBD1 or TRBD2 (6 bases each). CDR3 length: 14 amino acids. Germline assignment: CDR1 DFQATT and CDR2 SNEGSKA (reference sequence). V was pared by 2 bases and J by 3 bases, with 13 bases between. CDR3 nucleotide sequence: TGCAGTGCTAGACGCGCGGGACACGAAGAGACCCAGTACTTC. This codes for CSARRAGHEETQYF.

The CDR3 nucleotides are TGCAGTGCTAGAGCCCCACCGACCGGGACAAATGAGCAGTTCTTC. Its translation is CSARAPPTGTNEQFF. The chain carries TRBV20-1 and TRBJ2-1; possibly TRBD1 for D (6 bases). Deletions cut 1 base from V and 7 bases from J, with 17 bases between. CDR3 length: 15 amino acids. Germline-derived CDR1 and CDR2 are DFQATT and SNEGSKA (reference sequence).

A note on this clonotype: The junction departs from the called germline gene at one end, perhaps through a read error. The DNA of the CDR3 is TGCAGTGCTAGAACGGGGTCTAGCGGGGGCCGCTACCAAGAGAGCCAGTACTTC. It specifies CSARTGSSGGRYQESQYF. The V and J genes are TRBV20-1 and TRBJ2-5, with 10 bases fitting TRBD2. Germline V gene sequence: CDR1 DFQATT, CDR2 SNEGSKA (reference sequence). CDR3 length: 18 residues.

This clonotype was detected a few times. The CDR3 coding sequence is TGTGCCTGGAGGAAAGCAGGCGAGCAGTACTTC. It translates to CAWRKAGEQYF. The V gene is TRBV30, the J gene TRBJ2-7; D is unclear. The germline V and J ends were trimmed by 3 bases and 6 bases, with 9 bases remaining between them. The CDR3 contains 11 residues. Per germline, CDR1 GTSNPN and CDR2 SVGIG (reference sequence).

This clonotype has ten or more counts. The chain couples TRBV9 to TRBJ1-2; D possibly corresponds to TRBD1 (6 bases). The CDR3 sequence is 13 residues long. CDR1 SGDLS and CDR2 YYNGEE come from the germline V gene. Deletions cut 0 bases from V and 3 bases from J, with 6 bases between. CDR3 sequence: CASSVGQDYGYTF. The CDR3 bases are TGTGCCAGCAGCGTAGGACAGGACTATGGCTACACCTTC.

The chain has TRBV10-2 and TRBJ2-7; TRBD1 matches 9 bases. Trimming removed 7 bases from V and 3 bases from J; junction bases left unmatched: 7. Germline CDR1 and CDR2: WSHSY and SAAADI. The CDR3 extends over 14 amino acids. The CDR3 here is CASTTGTGNYEQYF. CDR3 coding DNA: TGCGCCAGCACAACCGGGACAGGGAACTACGAGCAGTACTTC.

The J gene is TRBJ1-2, the V gene TRBV28; TRBD1 aligns across 9 bases. This CDR3 has 15 residues. V shed 6 bases and J 4 bases; nucleotides not matched to a gene: 9. CDR1 is MDHEN and CDR2 is SYDVKM in the germline V gene. Here the CDR3 DNA reads TGTGCCAGCAGCCGCCCGGACAGGGGCATCTATGGCTACACCTTC. It is translated as CASSRPDRGIYGYTF.

The chain couples TRBV29-1 to TRBJ2-1; no clear D. The V and J ends lost 2 bases and 5 bases respectively, with 10 bases between them. Germline assignment: CDR1 SQVTM and CDR2 ANQGSEA. The CDR3 is made up of 13 amino acids. Here the CDR3 reads CSVEHSADNEQFF. CDR3 coding DNA: TGCAGCGTTGAACATTCGGCCGACAATGAGCAGTTCTTC.

This clonotype was counted many times. This chain links TRBV9 with TRBJ2-5; 7 positions match TRBD1. Germline V CDR1 and CDR2: SGDLS, YYNGEE. The CDR3 is 14 amino acids. The J segment lost 7 bases and the V segment lost 3 bases, leaving 9 bases of the junction unmatched. CDR3 DNA sequence: TGTGCCAGCAGCGATGGGACAGCTTACGGGACCCAGTACTTC. This sequence encodes CASSDGTAYGTQYF.

The table lists this clonotype with a count of one. The J gene is TRBJ2-1, the V gene TRBV24-1, with TRBD1 matching over 9 bases. The CDR3 is made up of 15 amino acids. After removal of 3 bases from V and 4 bases from J, the junction contained 3 bases not matched to a gene. Per germline, CDR1 KGHDR and CDR2 SFDVKD. The CDR3 DNA reads TGTGCCACCAGTGATCCCGGACAGGGGTACAATGAGCAGTTCTTC. Translation: CATSDPGQGYNEQFF.

This clonotype was recorded a few times. This chain connects TRBV4-3 to TRBJ2-1; 12 positions agree with TRBD2. Germline values: CDR1 LGHNA, CDR2 YSLEER. The J segment lost 3 bases and the V segment lost 3 bases, leaving 6 bases of the junction unmatched. The CDR3 is made up of 17 amino acids. This CDR3 is CASSHDRTSGNYNEQFF. The CDR3 bases are TGCGCCAGCAGCCACGACCGGACTAGCGGGAACTACAATGAGCAGTTCTTC.

This clonotype was counted a few times. The gene calls are TRBV20-1 and TRBJ2-1, with TRBD2 matching 12 bases. J was trimmed by 9 bases and V by 4 bases; bases with no gene match: 1. This CDR3 comprises 12 residues. In germline, CDR1 is DFQATT, CDR2 SNEGSKA (reference sequence). This CDR3 is CSATSGRGEQFF. CDR3 nucleotides: TGCAGTGCTACTAGCGGGAGGGGTGAGCAGTTCTTC.

This clonotype was detected many times. V gene TRBV3-1 combines with J gene TRBJ2-2, with 8 positions matching TRBD1. Germline assignment: CDR1 LGHDT and CDR2 YNNKEL (reference sequence). V shed 1 base and J 2 bases; nucleotides not matched to a gene: 6. This CDR3 comprises 17 residues. The CDR3 nucleotides are TGTGCCAGCAGCCAAGGGACAGGGATCAGAAACACCGGGGAGCTGTTTTTT. Its protein product is CASSQGTGIRNTGELFF.